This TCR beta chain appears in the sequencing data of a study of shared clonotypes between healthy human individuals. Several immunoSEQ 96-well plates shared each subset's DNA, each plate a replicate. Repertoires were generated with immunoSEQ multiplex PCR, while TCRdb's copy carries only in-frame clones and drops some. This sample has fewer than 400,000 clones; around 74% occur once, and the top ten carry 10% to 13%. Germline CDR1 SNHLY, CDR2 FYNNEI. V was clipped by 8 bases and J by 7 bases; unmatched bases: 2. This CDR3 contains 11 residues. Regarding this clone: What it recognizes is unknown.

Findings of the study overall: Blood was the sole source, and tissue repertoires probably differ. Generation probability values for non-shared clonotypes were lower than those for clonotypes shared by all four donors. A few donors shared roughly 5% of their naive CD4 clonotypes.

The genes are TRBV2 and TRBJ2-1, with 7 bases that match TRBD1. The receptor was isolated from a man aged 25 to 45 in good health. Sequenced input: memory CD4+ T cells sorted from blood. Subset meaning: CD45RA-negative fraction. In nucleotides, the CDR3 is TGTGCCAGCCTCAGGGGGAATGAGCAGTTCTTC. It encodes CASLRGNEQFF.